The source of this T cell receptor beta chain is a study of T cells in Graves' hyperthyroidism and ophthalmopathy. There were TCR beta CDR3 regions amplified from RNA transcripts. The HTBI primer set drove a first-round RT-PCR of the TCR CDR3. One entry per CDR3 protein results from TCRdb running MiXCR on the multiplex PCR reads. The sample has around 380,000 distinct CDR3 sequences; approximately 13% are singletons. This CDR3 has 19 amino acids. V was cut by 6 bases and J by 8 bases, with 31 bases left in between. From germline, CDR1 is SGHDN and CDR2 FVKESK. This chain joins TRBV14 and TRBJ1-4; D may be TRBD1 (6 bases). Sequencing was done on a sample of blood. The receptor was isolated from a man aged 30-40 years with Graves' hyperthyroidism that later progressed to Graves' ophthalmopathy. The CDR3 DNA is TGTGCCAGCAGTCTCGCAAGATCTCGTATTCCCGGGACACACGAAAAACTGTTTTTT. As protein: CASSLARSRIPGTHEKLFF.